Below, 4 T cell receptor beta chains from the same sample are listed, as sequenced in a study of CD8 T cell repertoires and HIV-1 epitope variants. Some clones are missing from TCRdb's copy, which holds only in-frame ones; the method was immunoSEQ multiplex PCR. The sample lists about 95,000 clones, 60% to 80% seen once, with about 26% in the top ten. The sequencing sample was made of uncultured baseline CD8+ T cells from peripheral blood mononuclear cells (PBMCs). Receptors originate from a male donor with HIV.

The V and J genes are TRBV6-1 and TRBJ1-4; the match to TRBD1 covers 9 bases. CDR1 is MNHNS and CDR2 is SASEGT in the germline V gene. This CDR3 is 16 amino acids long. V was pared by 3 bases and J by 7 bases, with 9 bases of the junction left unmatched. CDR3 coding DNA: TGTGCCAGCAGTGAGACCCCCACAGGGGGCAGTGAAAAACTGTTTTTT. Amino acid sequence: CASSETPTGGSEKLFF.

As DNA, the CDR3 is TGTGCCAGCAGCTTTCTGGCGGGGAGCACAGATACGCAGTATTTT. Its translation: CASSFLAGSTDTQYF. The J gene is TRBJ2-3, the V gene TRBV5-6; D might be TRBD2 (6 bases). Trimming took 2 bases from V and 0 from J, leaving 10 bases between them. CDR3 length: 15 residues. Germline CDR1 SGHDT, CDR2 YYEEEE. Using reference TRBV5-6 and TRBJ2-3 for the parts outside the CDR3, the full variable domain is DAGVTQSPTHLIKTRGQQVTLRCSPKSGHDTVSWYQQALGQGPQFIFQYYEEEERQRGNFPDRFSGHQFPNYSSELNVNALLLGDSALYLCASSFLAGSTDTQYFGPGTRLTVL.

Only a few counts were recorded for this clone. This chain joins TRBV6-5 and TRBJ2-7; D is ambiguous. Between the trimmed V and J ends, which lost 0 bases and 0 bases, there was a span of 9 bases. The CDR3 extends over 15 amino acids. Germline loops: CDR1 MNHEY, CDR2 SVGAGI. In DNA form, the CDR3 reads TGTGCCAGCAGTTACTCCTCACGGACCTCCTACGAGCAGTACTTC. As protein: CASSYSSRTSYEQYF.

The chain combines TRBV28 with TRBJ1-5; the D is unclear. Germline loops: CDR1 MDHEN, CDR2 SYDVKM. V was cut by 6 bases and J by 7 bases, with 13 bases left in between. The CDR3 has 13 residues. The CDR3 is CASREGPEQPQHF. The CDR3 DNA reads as TGTGCCAGCAGGGAGGGCCCCGAGCAGCCCCAGCATTTT.